The 20 T cell receptor beta chains reported below all come from one sample, sequenced in a study of cytotoxic CD8 clonotypes in ibrutinib-treated CLL. Some clones are missing from TCRdb's copy, which holds only in-frame ones; the method was immunoSEQ multiplex PCR. The data show 250,000 to 350,000 clones, roughly 76% seen once. The sequencing here drew on PBMCs, taken at disease progression, from a patient treated with ibrutinib. These receptor sequences come from a human donor with chronic lymphocytic leukemia.

The CDR3 DNA reads TGTGCCAGCAGTTTGGTGGCGGGAGGGCCTGGAAATGAGCAGTTCTTC. Amino acid sequence: CASSLVAGGPGNEQFF. The J gene is TRBJ2-1, the V gene TRBV28; 9 nucleotides agree with TRBD2. Losses at the gene ends were 3 bases for V and 7 bases for J; bases not matched to a gene: 10. CDR1 MDHEN and CDR2 SYDVKM come from the germline V gene. This CDR3 region has 16 residues.

This clone was recorded a few times. The rearrangement joins TRBV11-2 to TRBJ1-2; no clear D gene. There are 14 residues in the CDR3. CDR1 and CDR2 (germline): SGHAT, FQNNGV. The V end lost 4 bases, the J end lost 4 bases, and 13 bases lay between the germline ends. The CDR3 region is CASSSRTATYGYTF. CDR3 sequence (DNA): TGTGCCAGCAGCTCCAGGACGGCCACCTATGGCTACACCTTC. The complete variable domain, with remaining parts taken from reference TRBV11-2 and TRBJ1-2, reads EAGVAQSPRYKIIEKRQSVAFWCNPISGHATLYWYQQILGQGPKLLIQFQNNGVVDDSQLPKDRFSAERLKGVDSTLKIQPAKLEDSAVYLCASSSRTATYGYTFGSGTRLTVV.

V usage is TRBV6-5 and J usage is TRBJ2-3; 10 nucleotides agree with TRBD2. J was trimmed by 3 bases and V by 7 bases; bases with no gene match: 7. From germline, CDR1 is MNHEY and CDR2 SVGAGI. The CDR3 loop spans 15 amino acids. DNA for the CDR3: TGTGCCAGCACCCCTAGCGGGAGTACGACAGATACGCAGTATTTT. Encoded protein: CASTPSGSTTDTQYF.

The V and J genes are TRBV19 and TRBJ2-7; D not certain. The CDR3 extends over 13 amino acids. V was trimmed by 4 bases and J by 0 bases, leaving 7 bases between them. Per germline, CDR1 LNHDA and CDR2 SQIVND (reference sequence). CDR3 sequence (DNA): TGTGCCAGTAGTAGGGCCCTCTCCTACGAGCAGTACTTC. Its protein product is CASSRALSYEQYF.

In this sample, this clone turned up a few times. The rearrangement links TRBV15 to TRBJ1-2, with a tentative D call TRBD1 (6 bases). The length of the CDR3 is 14 residues. CDR1 and CDR2 (germline): LNHNV, YYDKDF (reference sequence). Trimming took 0 bases from V and 6 from J, leaving 11 bases between them. CDR3 residues: CATSRELQGDGYTF. The CDR3 region has the DNA TGTGCCACCAGCAGAGAATTACAGGGAGATGGCTACACCTTC.

The V call is TRBV2, the J call TRBJ2-2; maybe TRBD2 (6 bases). Germline assignment: CDR1 SNHLY and CDR2 FYNNEI. The CDR3 extends over 16 amino acids. V dropped 5 bases and J dropped 1 base, with 14 bases sitting between them. The CDR3 protein is CASSPTGLMNTGELFF. The CDR3 region has the DNA TGTGCCAGCAGTCCAACGGGACTGATGAACACCGGGGAGCTGTTTTTT.

V is TRBV6-1 and J is TRBJ2-7; D not certain. CDR1 and CDR2 from the germline V gene are MNHNS and SASEGT. The CDR3 contains 14 residues. Trimming stripped 0 bases from V and 2 bases from J, with 8 bases between. Here the CDR3 reads CASSEALQAYEQYF. In DNA form, the CDR3 reads TGTGCCAGCAGTGAAGCGCTTCAGGCCTACGAGCAGTACTTC.

J is TRBJ1-2 and V is TRBV4-1; tentative D call: TRBD1 (6 bases). This CDR3 has 13 amino acids. CDR1 MGHRA and CDR2 YSYEKL come from the germline V gene. The V and J ends lost 1 base and 8 bases respectively, with 11 bases between them. The CDR3 DNA reads TGCGCCAGCAGCCAAGTAGGGGGTTGGGGCTACACCTTC. Translating it yields CASSQVGGWGYTF.

This rearrangement joins TRBV5-1 to TRBJ1-4; no clear D. The ends were cut back, 6 bases at V and 5 bases at J, with 14 bases in the middle. CDR3 length equals 14 residues. Germline CDR1 is SGHRS and CDR2 is YFSETQ. The CDR3 DNA follows: TGCGCCAGCAAGCTGTCGGTAGCGAATGAAAAACTGTTTTTT. Its protein product is CASKLSVANEKLFF.

This chain uses TRBV6-5 with TRBJ1-2; D perhaps matches TRBD1 (5 bases). The CDR3 runs 15 residues. Germline loops: CDR1 MNHEY, CDR2 SVGAGI. Trimming removed 7 bases from V and 0 bases from J, with 15 bases in between. The CDR3 protein is CASNAYRSSNYGYTF. CDR3 DNA sequence: TGTGCCAGCAACGCCTACAGGAGTTCTAACTATGGCTACACCTTC.

The chain combines TRBV5-6 with TRBJ2-2; D may be TRBD1 (5 bases). In germline, CDR1 is SGHDT, CDR2 YYEEEE. This CDR3 has 15 amino acids. V lost 2 bases, J lost 5 bases, and 13 bases lay in between. The CDR3 sequence: CASSFLGPGTGELFF. DNA for the CDR3: TGTGCCAGCAGCTTCTTGGGGCCGGGTACCGGGGAGCTGTTTTTT.

The V and J genes are TRBV2 and TRBJ2-5; no firm D call. The germline gives CDR1 SNHLY, CDR2 FYNNEI. V was pared by 10 bases and J by 6 bases, with 18 bases between. This CDR3 contains 13 residues. CDR3 protein: CANLHGPSQTQYF. The CDR3 DNA follows: TGTGCCAACCTGCATGGACCGTCGCAGACCCAGTACTTC.

This rearrangement joins TRBV28 to TRBJ2-3; tentative D call: TRBD2 (5 bases). CDR1 and CDR2 (germline): MDHEN, SYDVKM. V lost 3 bases and J 6 bases, leaving 19 bases between the germline ends. This CDR3 comprises 16 residues. Here the CDR3 reads CASSFSSGPHVDTQYF. The DNA of the CDR3 is TGTGCCAGCAGTTTTTCCAGCGGTCCACACGTCGATACGCAGTATTTT.

V and J are TRBV27 and TRBJ1-6; tentative D call: TRBD1 (6 bases). V gave up 2 bases and J gave up 8 bases, with 13 bases separating them. This CDR3 contains 15 residues. CDR1 and CDR2 (germline): MNHEY, SMNVEV (reference sequence). The CDR3 DNA reads TGTGCCAGCAGTTTAGCGGGGGCAGGGGATTCACCCCTCCACTTT. Encoded protein: CASSLAGAGDSPLHF.

The gene calls are TRBV25-1 and TRBJ2-3; D gene uncertain. In germline, CDR1 is MGHDK, CDR2 SYGVNS. This CDR3 is built from 13 residues. V lost 3 bases, J lost 9 bases, and 13 bases lay in between. CDR3: CASSEVVSKTQYF. CDR3 coding DNA: TGTGCCAGCAGTGAGGTGGTATCCAAAACGCAGTATTTT.

The V gene is TRBV2, the J gene TRBJ1-1, with D possibly being TRBD1 (5 bases). V lost 9 bases and J lost 0, with 11 bases in between. CDR3 length: 13 residues. Germline loops: CDR1 SNHLY, CDR2 FYNNEI. CDR3 coding DNA: TGTGCCAGGGAGACGGGACTGAACACTGAAGCTTTCTTT. Translated, it gives CARETGLNTEAFF.

The rearrangement links TRBV18 to TRBJ1-2, with D possibly being TRBD1 (6 bases). Trimming cost V 2 bases and J 4 bases, with 14 bases left between them. This CDR3 region has 15 residues. CDR1 is KGHSH, CDR2 LQKENI, per germline. The DNA of the CDR3 is TGTGCCAGCTCACCAGCTGGGGGCTTCGGCTATGGCTACACCTTC. It yields the protein CASSPAGGFGYGYTF.

This clone showed up just once. The J gene is TRBJ1-3, the V gene TRBV15; weak D call: TRBD1 (6 bases). The length of the CDR3 is 17 residues. In germline, CDR1 is LNHNV, CDR2 YYDKDF (reference sequence). Trimming cost V 1 base and J 4 bases, with 17 bases left between them. The CDR3 sequence is CATSRGILQGRGNTIYF. CDR3 nucleotide sequence: TGTGCCACCAGCAGAGGGATTCTACAGGGCAGGGGAAACACCATATATTTT.

V gene TRBV9 combines with J gene TRBJ1-4; unclear D gene. The CDR3 spans 15 residues. Between the trimmed V and J ends, which lost 3 bases and 3 bases, there was a span of 12 bases. Germline V gene sequence: CDR1 SGDLS, CDR2 YYNGEE. The CDR3 region is CASSAVGRANEKLFF. The CDR3, as DNA: TGTGCCAGCAGCGCCGTAGGACGGGCTAATGAAAAACTGTTTTTT.

The sample holds one count of this clone. This chain uses TRBV5-6 with TRBJ1-3; D not certain. This CDR3 is 12 amino acids long. The germline CDR1 and CDR2 sequences are SGHDT and YYEEEE. V dropped 0 bases and J dropped 4 bases, with 2 bases sitting between them. CDR3 sequence (DNA): TGTGCCAGCAGCTTGGAGGGAAACACCATATATTTT. This encodes CASSLEGNTIYF.